This passage covers 23 T cell receptor beta chains from one sample sequenced in a study of blood T cell repertoires in COVID-19 (dated by TCRdb to about 2020). Receptor amplification or capture employed the immunoSEQ multiplex PCR assay. TCRdb mirrors the immuneACCESS table, restricted to in-frame sequences. Some clones are absent from its copies; in checked studies, under half trace to an unresolved V gene, and the reason for the others is unknown. This sample comprises about 120,000 clones, approximately 82% of them detected only once. The ten most abundant clones make up approximately 7% of the sample. Sequences were obtained from peripheral blood. These receptors were taken from a man aged 70 or older with active or convalescent COVID-19.

The chain links TRBV19 to TRBJ2-7; unclear D gene. The ends were cut back, 3 bases at V and 5 bases at J, with 11 bases in the middle. Germline V CDR1 and CDR2: LNHDA, SQIVND (reference sequence). The CDR3 loop spans 13 amino acids. The CDR3 spells CASSMIWLNEQYF. In DNA form, the CDR3 reads TGTGCCAGTAGTATGATTTGGCTCAACGAGCAGTACTTC.

The rearrangement joins TRBV3-1 (or the pseudogene TRBV3-2) to TRBJ2-5; maybe TRBD1 (6 bases). The CDR3 sequence is 14 residues long. Deletions cut 7 bases from V and 4 bases from J, with 16 bases between. Germline values: CDR1 LGHDT, CDR2 YNNKEL (reference sequence). In DNA form, the CDR3 reads TGTGCCAGCAATGACAGGCCTCATGGAGAGACCCAGTACTTC. This codes for CASNDRPHGETQYF.

V gene TRBV2 combines with J gene TRBJ1-1, with D hard to call. V lost 4 bases, J lost 4 bases, and 13 bases lay in between. The CDR3 is made up of 14 amino acids. Germline CDR1 and CDR2: SNHLY and FYNNEI. The CDR3 loop is CASSVEVLGTEAFF. The CDR3 nucleotides are TGTGCCAGCAGTGTAGAGGTCTTGGGCACTGAAGCTTTCTTT.

The chain couples TRBV19 to TRBJ1-2; 8 nucleotides line up with TRBD1. The junction had 6 bases not matched to a gene; V was cut back by 7 bases and J by 2 bases. CDR1 is LNHDA, CDR2 SQIVND, per germline (reference sequence). This CDR3 is 14 amino acids long. CDR3 nucleotide sequence: TGTGCCAGTATTGGACAGGGACGGAACTATGGCTACACCTTC. Translation: CASIGQGRNYGYTF. The full variable domain, in which reference TRBV19 and TRBJ1-2 provide the parts outside the CDR3, is DGGITQSPKYLFRKEGQNVTLSCEQNLNHDAMYWYRQDPGQGLRLIYYSQIVNDFQKGDIAEGYSVSREKKESFPLTVTSAQKNPTAFYLCASIGQGRNYGYTFGSGTRLTVV.

The chain has TRBV6-1 and TRBJ2-5; TRBD1 matches 10 bases. V was clipped by 0 bases and J by 1 base; unmatched bases: 2. The CDR3 covers 16 residues. Germline loops: CDR1 MNHNS, CDR2 SASEGT. The CDR3 spells CASSEARDRGQETQYF. CDR3 DNA sequence: TGTGCCAGCAGTGAAGCGCGGGACAGGGGCCAAGAGACCCAGTACTTC.

The chain has TRBV9 and TRBJ2-1; D is unresolved. The V gene lost 0 bases and the J gene lost 7 bases, with 11 bases spanning the gap. Germline V lookup: CDR1 SGDLS, CDR2 YYNGEE. The CDR3 totals 14 residues. The CDR3 coding sequence is TGTGCCAGCAGCGTAGCAGGTTCCTCAAATGAGCAGTTCTTC. Translation gives CASSVAGSSNEQFF.

This clone was counted only a few times. The J gene is TRBJ1-5, the V gene TRBV5-1; D uncertain. V lost 0 bases and J 3 bases, leaving 7 bases between the germline ends. The germline V gene encodes CDR1 SGHRS and CDR2 YFSETQ. This CDR3 comprises 14 residues. CDR3 sequence (DNA): TGCGCCAGCAGCTTGGGGCAGATCAATCAGCCCCAGCATTTT. Translating it yields CASSLGQINQPQHF.

The rearrangement uses TRBV5-6 and TRBJ1-2; D perhaps matches TRBD1 (6 bases). V was pared by 0 bases and J by 7 bases, with 13 bases between. From germline, CDR1 is SGHDT and CDR2 YYEEEE. This CDR3 has 14 residues. CDR3 DNA: TGTGCCAGCAGCTTGGGCAGGGGCCAGGGTGGCTACACCTTC. It codes for CASSLGRGQGGYTF.

The chain links TRBV11-3 to TRBJ2-1, with 9 bases fitting TRBD2. The V gene end was trimmed by 5 bases and the J gene end by 4 bases; junction bases not matched to a gene: 6. The germline gives CDR1 SGHNT, CDR2 YENEEA. This CDR3 spans 15 amino acids. DNA for the CDR3: TGTGCCAGCAGCAGAGCTAGCGGGAAATACAATGAGCAGTTCTTC. It encodes CASSRASGKYNEQFF.

The chain combines TRBV5-1 with TRBJ1-3, with 8 nucleotides matching TRBD1. Germline V gene sequence: CDR1 SGHRS, CDR2 YFSETQ. The length of the CDR3 is 14 residues. V dropped 6 bases and J dropped 0; count of bases not matched to a gene: 2. The CDR3 loop reads CASNRGDSGNTIYF. CDR3 sequence (DNA): TGCGCCAGCAACAGGGGGGACTCTGGAAACACCATATATTTT.

The chain is built from TRBV19 and TRBJ1-5; 8 nucleotides agree with TRBD1. Germline V gene lookup returns CDR1 LNHDA and CDR2 SQIVND (reference sequence). The V and J ends lost 5 bases and 6 bases, in that order; junction bases with no gene match: 6. CDR3 size: 14 residues. The CDR3 loop is CASSVTGGSQPQHF. CDR3 bases: TGTGCCAGTAGTGTCACAGGGGGTAGTCAGCCCCAGCATTTT.

This chain joins TRBV4-2 and TRBJ1-2, with D maybe TRBD1 (5 bases). Germline V CDR1 and CDR2: LGHNA, YNFKEQ. The CDR3 sequence is 16 residues long. V gave up 1 base and J gave up 2 bases, with 14 bases separating them. CDR3 amino acids: CASSQGGGVENYGYTF. CDR3 nucleotides: TGTGCCAGCAGCCAAGGGGGAGGGGTTGAGAACTATGGCTACACCTTC.

The chain combines TRBV20-1 with TRBJ2-1; unclear D gene. Per germline, CDR1 DFQATT and CDR2 SNEGSKA (reference sequence). Trimming stripped 6 bases from V and 7 bases from J, with 10 bases between. This CDR3 region has 11 residues. This chain's CDR3 is CSAGEENEQFF. In DNA, the CDR3 is TGCAGTGCCGGAGAGGAAAATGAGCAGTTCTTC.

The V and J genes are TRBV12-5 and TRBJ2-2; D gene unclear. Germline CDR1 is LGHNT and CDR2 is FRNRAP. The CDR3 contains 13 residues. V was pared by 6 bases and J by 0 bases, with 5 bases between. DNA for the CDR3: TGTGCTAGTGGGCTAGCGAACACCGGGGAGCTGTTTTTT. It specifies CASGLANTGELFF.

The gene calls are TRBV18 and TRBJ2-1; TRBD2 matches at 9 bases. The germline CDR1 and CDR2 sequences are KGHSH and LQKENI. The CDR3 length is 18 residues. V lost 3 bases and J lost 3; bases outside the gene matches: 12. The CDR3 region is CASSPAGPPSGVYNEQFF. The DNA of the CDR3 is TGTGCCAGCTCACCCGCCGGTCCCCCTAGCGGGGTCTACAATGAGCAGTTCTTC.

The chain is built from TRBV4-1 and TRBJ2-3, with D unclear. CDR1 is MGHRA and CDR2 is YSYEKL in the germline V gene. The V end lost 1 base, the J end lost 4 bases, and 6 bases lay between the germline ends. The length of the CDR3 is 13 residues. The CDR3 is CASSQGVPDTQYF. The CDR3 DNA sequence: TGCGCCAGCAGCCAAGGCGTCCCAGATACGCAGTATTTT.

The genes are TRBV4-2 and TRBJ2-6; D is possibly TRBD1 (6 bases). The V end lost 2 bases, the J end lost 4 bases, and 9 bases lay between the germline ends. Germline V gene lookup returns CDR1 LGHNA and CDR2 YNFKEQ. This CDR3 spans 15 amino acids. CDR3 region: CASSQPGTGANVLTF. DNA of the CDR3: TGTGCCAGCAGCCAACCAGGGACAGGGGCCAACGTCCTGACTTTC.

This clone was seen only once. The rearrangement links TRBV24-1 to TRBJ2-1; 11 bases are shared with TRBD2. Germline lookup yields CDR1 KGHDR and CDR2 SFDVKD. Unmatched junction bases numbered 8, after V lost 3 bases and J lost 8 bases. The CDR3 consists of 16 residues. The CDR3 loop is CATSDPIAGGHYEQFF. In DNA form, the CDR3 reads TGTGCCACCAGTGATCCGATAGCGGGAGGGCATTATGAGCAGTTCTTC.

The chain joins TRBV5-1 to TRBJ1-1, with D tentatively TRBD1 (6 bases). The CDR3 sequence is 14 residues long. Germline V lookup: CDR1 SGHRS, CDR2 YFSETQ. V was shortened by 0 bases and J by 3 bases, with 9 bases between the two germline ends. The chain's CDR3 is CASSLEGGDTEAFF. The DNA of the CDR3 is TGCGCCAGCAGCTTGGAAGGGGGGGACACTGAAGCTTTCTTT. Complete variable domain (other parts from reference TRBV5-1 and TRBJ1-1): KAGVTQTPRYLIKTRGQQVTLSCSPISGHRSVSWYQQTPGQGLQFLFEYFSETQRNKGNFPGRFSGRQFSNSRSEMNVSTLELGDSALYLCASSLEGGDTEAFFGQGTRLTVV.

A single count supports this clone. V usage is TRBV7-9 and J usage is TRBJ1-4; TRBD1 might be the D (5 bases). CDR3 size: 15 residues. The V and J ends lost 0 bases and 3 bases respectively, with 8 bases between them. From germline, CDR1 is SEHNR and CDR2 FQNEAQ (reference sequence). CDR3 sequence reads: CASSLADISNEKLFF. CDR3 coding DNA: TGTGCCAGCAGCTTAGCGGACATTTCTAATGAAAAACTGTTTTTT.

J is TRBJ1-4 and V is TRBV11-2; D is ambiguous. This CDR3 has 13 amino acids. Germline-derived CDR1 and CDR2 are SGHAT and FQNNGV. The V end was cut by 7 bases, the J end by 3 bases, with 9 bases between. The CDR3 DNA reads TGTGCCAGCACCCCTCGGGCTAATGAAAAACTGTTTTTT. This codes for CASTPRANEKLFF. The whole variable domain, filled in from reference TRBV11-2 and TRBJ1-4, reads EAGVAQSPRYKIIEKRQSVAFWCNPISGHATLYWYQQILGQGPKLLIQFQNNGVVDDSQLPKDRFSAERLKGVDSTLKIQPAKLEDSAVYLCASTPRANEKLFFGSGTQLSVL.

The rearrangement joins TRBV29-1 to TRBJ1-1, with TRBD1 as a possible D gene (6 bases). Per germline, CDR1 SQVTM and CDR2 ANQGSEA. Trimming pared 0 bases from V and 6 bases from J, leaving 23 bases between. The CDR3 extends over 17 amino acids. The CDR3, as DNA: TGCAGCGTTGAAGATCTAGCGGGGGCAGGGTGGACAGCTGAAGCTTTCTTT. It is translated as CSVEDLAGAGWTAEAFF.

This clone occurred once. The J gene is TRBJ2-5, the V gene TRBV4-3; 14 bases fit TRBD2. With 0 bases clipped from V and 1 base from J, the junction kept 4 bases outside the gene matches. Germline V gene sequence: CDR1 LGHNA, CDR2 YSLEER. The CDR3 consists of 18 residues. The CDR3 loop reads CASSQDGGLAGGQETQYF. The CDR3 coding sequence is TGCGCCAGCAGCCAAGATGGAGGACTAGCGGGGGGCCAAGAGACCCAGTACTTC.